This T cell receptor beta chain came from a study of low-dose radiotherapy and immunotherapy resistance in tumors. In this sample, this clonotype turned up many times. One end of the junction is discordant with germline, which a read error may explain. Primers targeting TRAV and TRBV primed first-strand cDNA, covering alpha and beta chains. A roughly 20-cycle PCR with a constant-region primer and V-primer adapter amplified TCRs. Using its own MiXCR run on the reads, TCRdb lists one record per CDR3 protein. The repertoire holds around 79,000 distinct CDR3 sequences, with approximately 20% as singletons. Germline CDR1 LNHDA, CDR2 SQIVND (reference sequence). The CDR3 covers 14 residues. The time point: before trial treatment.

The source is a male donor with prostate cancer. The V and J genes are TRBV19 and TRBJ1-5; D remains ambiguous. The sequenced sample was PBMCs, obtained before treatment. The CDR3 sequence is CASTIRGSNQPQHF. DNA of the CDR3: TGTGCCAGTACTATACGGGGTTCCAATCAGCCCCAGCATTTT.